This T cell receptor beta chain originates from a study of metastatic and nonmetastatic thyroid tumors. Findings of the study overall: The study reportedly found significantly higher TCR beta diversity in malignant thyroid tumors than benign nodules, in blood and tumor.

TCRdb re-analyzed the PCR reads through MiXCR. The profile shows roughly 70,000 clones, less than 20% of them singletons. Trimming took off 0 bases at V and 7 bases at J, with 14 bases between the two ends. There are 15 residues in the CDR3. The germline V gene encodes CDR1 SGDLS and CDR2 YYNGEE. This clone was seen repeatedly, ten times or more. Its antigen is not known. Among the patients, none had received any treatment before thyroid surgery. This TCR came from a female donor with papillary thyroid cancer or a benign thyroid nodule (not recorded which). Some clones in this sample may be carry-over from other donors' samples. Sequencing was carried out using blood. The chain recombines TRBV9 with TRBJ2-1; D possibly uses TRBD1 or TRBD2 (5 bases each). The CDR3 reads CASSVAPGRPNEQFF. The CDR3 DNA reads TGTGCCAGCAGCGTAGCTCCGGGACGCCCGAATGAGCAGTTCTTC.